The entry below gives a single TCR beta chain sequence along with its context. The data derive from a study of blood T cell repertoires in COVID-19. The CDR3 is 17 residues long. Trimming removed 4 bases from V and 3 bases from J, with 16 bases in between. Germline V gene data show CDR1 as KGHSH and CDR2 as LQKENI. Profiled with immunoSEQ multiplex PCR; TCRdb holds only in-frame clones, not every one. The sample consists of more than 95,000 clones, 74% of them appearing once. This receptor was identified in an elderly man with COVID-19, enrolled during active disease. The chain links TRBV18 to TRBJ1-6; D perhaps matches TRBD1 (5 bases). Sequenced material: peripheral blood. CDR3 region: CASSRSGLTIYNSPLHF. DNA of the CDR3: TGTGCCAGCTCACGCTCAGGGTTAACGATCTATAATTCACCCCTCCACTTT.